Each of the 3 T cell receptor beta chains below was sequenced from the same sample in a study of T cell responses to AZD1222 COVID-19 vaccine. The repertoire was sequenced with immunoSEQ multiplex PCR; TCRdb's copy has only in-frame clones and lacks some. The table has around 160,000 clones, about 90% seen once; the top ten hold 5.2%. The sequencing used peripheral blood, collected on day 0 of AZD1222 vaccination. These receptors originate from an adult in good health.

The V and J genes are TRBV2 and TRBJ2-1; D gene uncertain. The germline V gene encodes CDR1 SNHLY and CDR2 FYNNEI. The germline V and J ends were trimmed by 6 bases and 4 bases, with 22 bases remaining between them. This CDR3 is built from 17 residues. This CDR3 is CASSKTETVARYNEQFF. The CDR3 nucleotides are TGTGCCAGCAGCAAAACAGAGACGGTCGCGCGGTACAATGAGCAGTTCTTC.

V and J are TRBV20-1 and TRBJ1-2; perhaps TRBD1 as D (6 bases). Trimming pared 3 bases from V and 4 bases from J, leaving 21 bases between. This CDR3 comprises 16 residues. Germline V gene data show CDR1 as DFQATT and CDR2 as SNEGSKA (reference sequence). CDR3 sequence reads: CSASDPQTGRSYGYTF. In DNA form, the CDR3 reads TGCAGTGCTAGTGACCCTCAAACAGGGCGCTCCTATGGCTACACCTTC.

The chain combines TRBV19 with TRBJ1-5; D unclear. The CDR3 consists of 13 residues. V was clipped by 4 bases and J by 4 bases, with 8 bases between them. Germline loops: CDR1 LNHDA, CDR2 SQIVND (reference sequence). The CDR3 DNA reads TGTGCCAGTAGTAGCAGGATAAATCAGCCCCAGCATTTT. It specifies CASSSRINQPQHF.